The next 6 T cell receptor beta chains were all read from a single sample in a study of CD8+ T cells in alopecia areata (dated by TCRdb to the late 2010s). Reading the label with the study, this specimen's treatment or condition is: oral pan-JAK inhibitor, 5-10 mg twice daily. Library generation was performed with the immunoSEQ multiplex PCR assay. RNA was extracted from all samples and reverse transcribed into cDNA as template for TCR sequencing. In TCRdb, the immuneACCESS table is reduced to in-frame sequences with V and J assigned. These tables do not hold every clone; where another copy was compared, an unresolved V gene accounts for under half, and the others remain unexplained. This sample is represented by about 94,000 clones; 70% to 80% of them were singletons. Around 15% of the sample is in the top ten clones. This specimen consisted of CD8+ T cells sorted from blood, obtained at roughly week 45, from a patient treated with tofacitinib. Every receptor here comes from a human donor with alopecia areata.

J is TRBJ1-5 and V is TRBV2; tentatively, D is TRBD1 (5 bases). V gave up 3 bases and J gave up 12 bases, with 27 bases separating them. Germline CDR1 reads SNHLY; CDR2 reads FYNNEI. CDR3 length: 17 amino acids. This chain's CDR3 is CASSENDGWDSQVVQHF. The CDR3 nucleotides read TGTGCCAGCAGTGAGAATGATGGGTGGGACTCCCAGGTGGTCCAGCATTTT. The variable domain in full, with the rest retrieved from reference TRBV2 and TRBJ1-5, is EPEVTQTPSHQVTQMGQEVILRCVPISNHLYFYWYRQILGQKVEFLVSFYNNEISEKSEIFDDQFSVERPDGSNFTLKIRSTKLEDSAMYFCASSENDGWDSQVVQHFGDGTRLSIL.

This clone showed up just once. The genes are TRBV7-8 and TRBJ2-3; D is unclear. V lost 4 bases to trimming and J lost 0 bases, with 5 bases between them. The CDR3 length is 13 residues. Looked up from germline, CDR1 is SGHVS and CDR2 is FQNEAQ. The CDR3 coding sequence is TGTGCCAGCAGCTCGGAGAGCACAGATACGCAGTATTTT. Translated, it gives CASSSESTDTQYF. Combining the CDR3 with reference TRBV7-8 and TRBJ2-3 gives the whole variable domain GAGVSQSPRYKVAKRGQDVALRCDPISGHVSLFWYQQALGQGPEFLTYFQNEAQLDKSGLPSDRFFAERPEGSVSTLKIQRTQQEDSAVYLCASSSESTDTQYFGPGTRLTVL.

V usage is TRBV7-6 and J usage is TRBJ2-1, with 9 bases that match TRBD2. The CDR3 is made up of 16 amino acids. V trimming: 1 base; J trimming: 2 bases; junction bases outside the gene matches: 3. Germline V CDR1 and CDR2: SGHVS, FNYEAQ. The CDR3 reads CASSLGLAGTYNEQFF. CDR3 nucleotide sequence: TGTGCCAGCAGCTTAGGTCTAGCGGGGACCTACAATGAGCAGTTCTTC.

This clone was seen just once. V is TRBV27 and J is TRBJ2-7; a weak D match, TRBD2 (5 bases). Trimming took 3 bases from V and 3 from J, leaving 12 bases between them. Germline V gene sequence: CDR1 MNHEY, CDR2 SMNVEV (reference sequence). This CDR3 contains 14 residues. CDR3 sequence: CASSFFRRGYEQYF. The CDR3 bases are TGTGCCAGCAGTTTCTTCCGCCGGGGCTACGAGCAGTACTTC.

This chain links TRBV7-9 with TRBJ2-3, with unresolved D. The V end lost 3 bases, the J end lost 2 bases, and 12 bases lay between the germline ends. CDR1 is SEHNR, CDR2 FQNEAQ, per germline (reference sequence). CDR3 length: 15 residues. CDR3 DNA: TGTGCCAGCAGCTTTCGGCAAGAATTCACAGATACGCAGTATTTT. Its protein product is CASSFRQEFTDTQYF. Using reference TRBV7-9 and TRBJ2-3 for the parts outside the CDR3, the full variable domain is DTGVSQNPRHKITKRGQNVTFRCDPISEHNRLYWYRQTLGQGPEFLTYFQNEAQLEKSRLLSDRFSAERPKGSFSTLEIQRTEQGDSAMYLCASSFRQEFTDTQYFGPGTRLTVL.

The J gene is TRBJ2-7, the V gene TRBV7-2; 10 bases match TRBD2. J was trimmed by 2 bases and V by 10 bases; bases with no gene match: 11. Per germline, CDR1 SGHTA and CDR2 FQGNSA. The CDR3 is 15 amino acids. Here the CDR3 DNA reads TGTGCCAACCCGACAAAGCGGGGGGGAGCCTACGAGCAGTACTTC. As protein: CANPTKRGGAYEQYF.